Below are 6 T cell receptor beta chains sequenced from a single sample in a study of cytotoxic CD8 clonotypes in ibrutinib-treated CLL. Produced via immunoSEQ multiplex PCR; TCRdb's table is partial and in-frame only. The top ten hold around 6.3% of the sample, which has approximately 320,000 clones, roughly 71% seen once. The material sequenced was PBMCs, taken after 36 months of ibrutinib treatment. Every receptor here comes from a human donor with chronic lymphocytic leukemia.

The CDR3 DNA follows: TGTGCCAGCAGCTTATCTAGGGGAAACACCATATATTTT. The encoded protein is CASSLSRGNTIYF. This sequence joins TRBV7-8 and TRBJ1-3; D is uncertain. The V end was cut by 2 bases, the J end by 4 bases, with 6 bases between. Germline-derived CDR1 and CDR2 are SGHVS and FQNEAQ. The CDR3 totals 13 residues.

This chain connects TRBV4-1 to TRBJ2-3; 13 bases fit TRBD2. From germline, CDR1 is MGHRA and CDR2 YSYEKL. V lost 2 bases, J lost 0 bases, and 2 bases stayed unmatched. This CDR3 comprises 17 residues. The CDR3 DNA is TGCGCCAGCAGCCAACAGACTAGCGGGGGGAGCACAGATACGCAGTATTTT. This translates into CASSQQTSGGSTDTQYF.

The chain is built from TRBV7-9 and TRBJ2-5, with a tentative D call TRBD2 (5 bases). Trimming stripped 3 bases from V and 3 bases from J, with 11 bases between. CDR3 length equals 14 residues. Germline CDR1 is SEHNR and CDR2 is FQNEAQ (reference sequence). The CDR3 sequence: CASSFRGLEETQYF. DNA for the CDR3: TGTGCCAGCAGCTTCCGTGGACTCGAAGAGACCCAGTACTTC.

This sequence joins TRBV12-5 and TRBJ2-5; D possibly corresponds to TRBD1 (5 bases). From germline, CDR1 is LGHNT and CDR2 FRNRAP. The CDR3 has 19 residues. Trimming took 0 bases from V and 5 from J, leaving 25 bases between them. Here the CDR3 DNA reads TGTGCTAGTGGTTTGGTTGGTTTGGTGGGGCCCAGTAGTGGGGAGACCCAGTACTTC. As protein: CASGLVGLVGPSSGETQYF.

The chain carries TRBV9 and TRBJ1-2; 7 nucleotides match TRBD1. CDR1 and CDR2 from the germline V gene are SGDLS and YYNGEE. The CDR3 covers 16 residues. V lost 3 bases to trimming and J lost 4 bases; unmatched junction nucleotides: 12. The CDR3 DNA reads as TGTGCCAGCAGCGCCCACACGAATGGGGACAGCTATGGCTACACCTTC. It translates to CASSAHTNGDSYGYTF.

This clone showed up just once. This CDR3 reads CASSPRREDTQYF. CDR3 bases: TGTGCCAGCTCACCCAGGAGGGAAGATACGCAGTATTTT. This chain joins TRBV18 and TRBJ2-3, with a possible D match to TRBD2 (6 bases). CDR1 and CDR2 from the germline V gene are KGHSH and LQKENI. The CDR3 sequence is 13 residues long. With 3 bases removed from V and 5 bases from J, the gap between germline ends came to 9 bases.